This T cell receptor beta chain was sequenced for a study of shared clonotypes between healthy human individuals. Measured with immunoSEQ multiplex PCR; TCRdb has only the in-frame clones, and not every one. The sample consists of under 2.5 million clones, around 92% of them appearing once. With regard to this clone: This same CDR3 is encoded by further DNA sequences in the sample.

The receptor was isolated from a man aged 18-30 years in good health. Some clones in this sample may be carry-over from other donors' samples. Input material: naive CD4+ T cells from PBMCs. Stated subset: CD45RA+ positively selected.

CDR3 in DNA: TGCGCCAGCAGCTTGGGAACTAGCACAGATACGCAGTATTTT. Translated, it gives CASSLGTSTDTQYF. The V call is TRBV5-1, the J call TRBJ2-3; no clear D. Germline lookup yields CDR1 SGHRS and CDR2 YFSETQ. The length of the CDR3 is 14 residues. Trimming pared 0 bases from V and 0 bases from J, leaving 5 bases between.